Below are 5 T cell receptor beta chains sequenced from a single sample in a study of cytomegalovirus exposure and HLA in healthy donors. The PCR ran on 60 Vbeta and 13 Jbeta primers. The table came from immunoSEQ multiplex PCR; TCRdb's copy has only in-frame clones and leaves some out. The repertoire has a few hundred thousand clones, roughly 80% of them found once; the top ten carry 2.5% to 3%. The sequenced sample was PBMCs. These receptors all stem from a man aged 25-45 years in good health and CMV-seronegative.

The genes are TRBV7-8 and TRBJ1-3, with no clear D. This CDR3 spans 15 amino acids. Germline CDR1 SGHVS, CDR2 FQNEAQ. V gave up 4 bases and J gave up 1 base, with 11 bases separating them. The CDR3 reads CASSSRRISGNTIYF. Here the CDR3 DNA reads TGTGCCAGCAGCTCCAGGAGGATTTCTGGAAACACCATATATTTT.

This chain connects TRBV19 to TRBJ2-5; 7 nucleotides align to TRBD1. J was trimmed by 4 bases and V by 5 bases; bases with no gene match: 10. CDR1 is LNHDA and CDR2 is SQIVND in the germline V gene (reference sequence). This CDR3 comprises 15 residues. The CDR3 loop reads CASSGTRTGGETQYF. The CDR3, as DNA: TGTGCCAGTAGTGGAACGAGGACAGGAGGAGAGACCCAGTACTTC.

The chain couples TRBV6-1 to TRBJ1-2; weak D call: TRBD1 (6 bases). The CDR3 runs to 17 residues. Germline CDR1 and CDR2: MNHNS and SASEGT. Trimming removed 2 bases at V and 8 bases at J, with 24 bases between. This CDR3 reads CASSEMGRGKVIGGYTF. For the CDR3, the DNA is TGTGCCAGCAGTGAAATGGGCAGGGGAAAGGTCATTGGAGGCTACACCTTC.

This chain connects TRBV9 to TRBJ2-3; 10 nucleotides align to TRBD2. The V gene's germline CDR1 is SGDLS and CDR2 YYNGEE. The CDR3 contains 15 residues. With 5 bases clipped from V and 5 bases from J, the junction kept 8 bases outside the gene matches. For the CDR3, the DNA is TGTGCCAGCAGACGTAGCGGGGGGATCCTAGATACGCAGTATTTT. Protein sequence: CASRRSGGILDTQYF.

This chain joins TRBV15 and TRBJ2-4, with TRBD2 as a possible D gene (6 bases). The germline V gene encodes CDR1 LNHNV and CDR2 YYDKDF (reference sequence). With 3 bases removed from V and 1 base from J, the gap between germline ends came to 13 bases. The CDR3 runs 16 residues. The CDR3 loop reads CATSRQGGNAKNIQYF. The CDR3 DNA sequence: TGTGCCACCAGCAGGCAGGGAGGCAATGCCAAAAACATTCAGTACTTC. Complete variable domain (other parts from reference TRBV15 and TRBJ2-4): DAMVIQNPRYQVTQFGKPVTLSCSQTLNHNVMYWYQQKSSQAPKLLFHYYDKDFNNEADTPDNFQSRRPNTSFCFLDIRSPGLGDTAMYLCATSRQGGNAKNIQYFGAGTRLSVL.